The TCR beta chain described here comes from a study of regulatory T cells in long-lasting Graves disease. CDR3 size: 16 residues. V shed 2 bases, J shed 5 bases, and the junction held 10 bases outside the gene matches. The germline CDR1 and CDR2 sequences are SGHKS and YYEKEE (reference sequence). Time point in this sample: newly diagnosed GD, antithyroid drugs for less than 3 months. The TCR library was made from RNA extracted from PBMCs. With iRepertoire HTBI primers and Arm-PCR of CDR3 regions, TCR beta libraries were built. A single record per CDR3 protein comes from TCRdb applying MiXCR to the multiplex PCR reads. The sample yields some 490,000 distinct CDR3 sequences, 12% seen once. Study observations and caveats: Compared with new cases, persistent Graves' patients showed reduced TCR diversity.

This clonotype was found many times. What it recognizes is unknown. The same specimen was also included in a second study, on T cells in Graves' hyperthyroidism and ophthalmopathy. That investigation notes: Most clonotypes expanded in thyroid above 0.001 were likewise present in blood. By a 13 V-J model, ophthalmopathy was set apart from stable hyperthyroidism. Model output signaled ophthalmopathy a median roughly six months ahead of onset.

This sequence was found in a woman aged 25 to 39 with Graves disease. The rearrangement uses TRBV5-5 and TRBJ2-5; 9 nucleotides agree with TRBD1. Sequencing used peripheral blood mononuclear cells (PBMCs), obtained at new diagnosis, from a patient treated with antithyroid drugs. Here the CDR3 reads CASSFSTGGRWETQYF. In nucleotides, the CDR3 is TGTGCCAGCAGCTTTTCCACAGGGGGCAGATGGGAGACCCAGTACTTC.